Listed below are T cell receptor beta chains from one sample, sequenced in a study of T cell repertoires in cytomegalovirus infection. Their antigen targets remain unknown. A single record per CDR3 protein comes from TCRdb applying MiXCR to the reads. In the table there are 8,000 or so distinct CDR3 sequences, less than 65% of which are singletons. Sequenced: PBMCs, sequenced either directly or after in vitro stimulation (not recorded which). These receptors were collected from a human donor in good health (CMV status not recorded). Some clones in this sample may be carry-over from other donors' samples. The CDR3 runs from the conserved cysteine through the conserved F or W. A D gene is named only where the DNA matches it firmly. Clone size, where shown, is once, few, many, or a class for clones that have expanded.

>TRBJ1-3|-|-|TRBV19|14
CASRPTVSRNTIYF
TGTGCCAGTAGACCGACCGTTAGCAGGAACACCATATATTTT
>TRBJ1-1|-|-|TRBV19|14
CASSIWGIGTEAFF
TGTGCCAGTAGTATATGGGGGATTGGCACTGAAGCTTTCTTT
>TRBJ1-4|few|-|TRBV18|15
CASSPRGGVGEKLFF
TGTGCCAGCTCACCCCGTGGAGGGGTAGGTGAAAAACTGTTTTTT
>TRBJ1-4|few|-|TRBV10-3|13
CAINAATNEKLFF
TGTGCCATCAACGCAGCTACTAATGAAAAACTGTTTTTT
>TRBJ2-1|many|-|TRBV7-8|16
CASSSMGLGTYNEQFF
TGTGCCAGCAGCTCGATGGGCCTGGGGACCTACAATGAGCAGTTCTTC
>TRBJ1-2|-|-|TRBV20-1|13
CSARERENYGYTF
TGCAGTGCTAGAGAGAGGGAAAACTATGGCTACACCTTC
>TRBJ1-2|-|-|TRBV12-3/TRBV12-4|16
CASSLDYEVGNFGSPF
TGTGCCAGCAGTTTAGACTACGAGGTCGGTAACTTTGGCTCCCCCTTC
>TRBJ1-2|-|-|TRBV12-3/TRBV12-4|13
CASSHPDSYGYTF
TGTGCCAGCAGCCATCCGGACTCCTATGGCTACACCTTC
>TRBJ2-7|few|-|TRBV7-6|16
CASSLGPQVISYEQYF
TGTGCAAGCAGCTTAGGACCACAGGTTATCTCCTACGAGCAGTACTTC
>TRBJ2-1|-|-|TRBV5-1|15
CASRLFSTAVNEQLF
TGCGCAAGCCGCTTGTTCTCGACAGCGGTCAATGAGCAGTTATTC
>TRBJ1-2|-|-|TRBV28|14
CASSLLGGAGGYTF
TGTGCCAGCAGTCTTCTGGGGGGCGCAGGCGGCTACACCTTC
>TRBJ2-5|-|TRBD2|TRBV29-1|16
CSVEVGLAGGQETQYF
TGCAGCGTTGAAGTGGGACTAGCGGGGGGGCAAGAGACCCAGTACTTC
>TRBJ1-5|once|-|TRBV27|16
CARSFQGRDSNQPQPF
TGTGCCCGCAGCTTCCAGGGGAGGGATAGCAATCAGCCCCAGCCTTTT
>TRBJ2-1|-|TRBD2|TRBV6-2/TRBV6-3|19
CANSPFPSILAGGIDEQFF
TGTGCCAACAGCCCCTTCCCTTCGATACTAGCGGGAGGGATCGATGAGCAGTTCTTC
>TRBJ2-4|-|-|TRBV20-1|15
CSARGQIIAKNIQYF
TGCAGTGCTAGAGGGCAGATAATAGCCAAAAACATTCAGTACTTC
>TRBJ1-5|-|-|TRBV19|15
CASSTRGGLIQPQHF
TGTGCCAGTAGTACCCGCGGGGGGCTTATTCAGCCCCAGCATTTT
>TRBJ2-7|few|-|TRBV7-2|15
CASSLDISASYEQYF
TGTGCCAGCAGCTTAGACATTAGCGCCTCCTACGAGCAGTACTTC
>TRBJ1-6|-|-|TRBV4-2|16
CASSQDQGGGGSPLHF
TGTGCCAGCAGCCAAGACCAAGGCGGAGGTGGTTCACCCCTCCACTTT
>TRBJ2-7|many|-|TRBV7-3|13
CASSFDGTDVQYF
TGTGCCAGCAGCTTCGATGGGACGGATGTGCAGTACTTC
>TRBJ2-7|many|TRBD1|TRBV7-2|16
CASSLAKDRAAYEQYF
TGTGCCAGCAGCTTAGCGAAGGACAGGGCTGCCTACGAGCAGTACTTC
>TRBJ1-5|-|-|TRBV7-2|13
CASRLRGNQPQHF
TGTGCCAGCCGCCTCCGGGGCAATCAGCCCCAGCATTTT
>TRBJ1-1|-|-|TRBV19|13
CASSIGRNTEAFF
TGTGCCAGTAGTATCGGGAGGAACACTGAAGCTTTCTTT
>TRBJ2-7|-|TRBD2|TRBV20-1|13
CSARTSGGDEQYF
TGCAGTGCTAGGACTAGCGGGGGAGACGAGCAGTACTTC
>TRBJ2-1|-|-|TRBV12-5|19
CASGLGSGIGAVPYNEQCF
TGTGCTAGTGGTTTGGGATCGGGAATAGGGGCCGTCCCCTACAATGAGCAGTGCTTC
>TRBJ2-1|few|TRBD2|TRBV6-6|17
CASSRTSGRGSYNEQFF
TGTGCCAGCTCTAGGACTAGCGGGAGGGGCTCCTACAATGAGCAGTTCTTC
>TRBJ1-5|medium-sized|-|TRBV6-1|17
CATAKGWVPNSNQPQHF
TGTGCCACTGCGAAAGGCTGGGTCCCCAATAGCAATCAGCCCCAGCATTTT
>TRBJ2-1|-|-|TRBV12-3/TRBV12-4|16
CASTTPWAGSGDEQFF
TGTGCCAGCACTACTCCTTGGGCCGGGAGTGGCGATGAGCAGTTCTTC
>TRBJ1-4|-|-|TRBV7-6|15
CASSLDRIGAEKLFF
TGTGCCAGCAGCTTAGATCGGATAGGGGCCGAAAAACTGTTTTTT
>TRBJ1-1|few|-|TRBV7-2|16
CSISLDSRVSNTEAFF
TGTTCCATCAGCTTAGATTCTAGGGTCTCGAACACTGAAGCTTTCTTT
>TRBJ1-2|-|-|TRBV9|13
CASSVGKFYGYTF
TGTGCCAGCAGCGTAGGCAAATTCTATGGCTACACCTTC
>TRBJ2-3|few|TRBD2|TRBV7-2|16
CASSLVAGGMTDTQYF
TGTGCCAGCAGCTTAGTAGCGGGAGGGATGACAGATACGCAGTATTTT
>TRBJ2-1|-|-|TRBV5-1|15
CASSLFSTEGKDPFF
TGCGCCAGCAGCTTGTTCTCGACAGAGGGCAAGGATCCGTTCTTC
>TRBJ2-7|few|TRBD2|TRBV6-1|14
CASRVAGVSYEQYF
TGTGCCAGCAGGGTAGCGGGGGTCTCCTACGAGCAGTACTTC
>TRBJ2-6|few|-|TRBV3-1|17
CASSQGSQGYGANVLTF
TGTGCCAGCAGCCAAGGTTCCCAGGGGTACGGGGCCAACGTCCTGACTTTC
>TRBJ2-5|-|-|TRBV4-1|14
CASSQELGSETQYF
TGCGCCAGCAGCCAAGAGTTAGGGAGTGAGACCCAGTACTTC
>TRBJ2-5|-|-|TRBV7-9|11
CASSSEETQYF
TGTGCCAGCAGCTCAGAAGAGACCCAGTACTTC
>TRBJ2-2|many|-|TRBV7-8|17
CASSLAPGGPNTGELFF
TGTGCCAGCAGCTTAGCGCCTGGGGGCCCGAACACCGGGGAGCTGTTTTTT
>TRBJ2-6|-|-|TRBV27|14
CASSSLSGANVLTF
TGTGCCAGCAGTTCCCTCTCTGGGGCCAACGTCCTGACTTTC
>TRBJ2-5|few|-|TRBV28|12
CASSFQGSTQYF
TGTGCCAGCAGTTTCCAGGGTTCGACCCAGTACTTC
>TRBJ2-7|-|TRBD2|TRBV7-2|15
CASSPTGGFSYEKYF
TGTGCCAGCAGCCCGACGGGGGGGTTCTCCTACGAGAAGTACTTC
>TRBJ2-1|once|-|TRBV12-3/TRBV12-4|20
CASSSLSLRVGERSYTEQFF
TGTGCCAGCAGCTCCCTAAGCCTCCGTGTTGGAGAAAGGTCCTACACTGAGCAGTTCTTC
>TRBJ1-1|-|-|TRBV12-3/TRBV12-4|16
CASSSRHPRMNTEAFF
TGTGCCAGCAGTTCCAGACATCCTCGCATGAACACTGAAGCTTTCTTT
>TRBJ2-7|few|-|TRBV6-1|21
CASSEAIELVGLEPRYYEQYF
TGTGCCAGCAGTGAAGCGATAGAGTTGGTGGGCCTTGAGCCACGATACTACGAGCAGTACTTC
>TRBJ1-5|-|-|TRBV12-3/TRBV12-4|11
CASSLSQPQHF
TGTGCCAGCAGTTTAAGTCAGCCCCAGCATTTT
>TRBJ1-6|-|-|TRBV5-1|12
CASRTVNSPLHF
TGCGCCAGCAGGACAGTTAATTCACCCCTCCACTTT
>TRBJ2-5|few|TRBD1|TRBV7-6|15
CASSRRQGTEETQYF
TGTGCCAGCAGCCGCCGACAGGGGACAGAGGAGACCCAGTACTTC
>TRBJ1-3|-|-|TRBV7-2|14
CASSSLGSGNTIYF
TGTGCCAGCAGCTCCCTGGGGTCTGGAAACACCATATATTTT
>TRBJ1-1|-|-|TRBV7-2|16
CASSLDSRDSNTEAFF
TGTGCCAGCAGCTTGGATTCTAGGGACTCGAACACGGAAGCTTTCTTT
>TRBJ1-1|-|-|TRBV12-3/TRBV12-4|16
CASSLRGSKQVTESLF
TGTGCCAGCAGCCTCAGGGGTTCCAAACAGGTCACTGAATCTTTGTTT
>TRBJ2-5|-|TRBD1|TRBV7-2|14
CAIRYDRDGETQYF
TGTGCCATCAGATATGACAGGGATGGTGAGACCCAGTACTTC
>TRBJ2-1|-|-|TRBV7-2|14
CASSRLLGSNEQFF
TGTGCCAGCAGCCGCCTACTAGGGAGCAATGAGCAGTTCTTC
>TRBJ1-5|-|TRBD1|TRBV6-6|15
CATGLRQGTNQPPHF
TGTGCCACAGGCCTCCGACAGGGAACCAATCAGCCCCCACATTTT
>TRBJ2-1|few|-|TRBV5-1|15
CASSLFSTACNEQFF
TGCGCCAGCAGCTTGTTCTCGACAGCTTGTAATGAGCAGTTCTTC
>TRBJ2-2|once|-|TRBV20-1|13
CSGWLRTTGELFF
TGCAGTGGCTGGCTAAGAACAACCGGGGAGCTGTTTTTT
>TRBJ2-5|-|TRBD2|TRBV7-9|17
CASSLLGGPKRQETQYF
TGTGCCAGCAGCTTACTGGGAGGGCCGAAAAGGCAAGAGACCCAGTACTTC
>TRBJ2-1|few|-|TRBV20-1|16
CSARDTRPSSYNEQFF
TGCAGTGCTAGAGATACCCGGCCTAGCTCCTACAATGAGCAGTTCTTC